These 14 T cell receptor beta chains originate from one sample sequenced in a study of patients and donors after allogeneic stem cell transplantation. One entry per CDR3 protein results from TCRdb running MiXCR on the RT-PCR reads. The sample contains several hundred distinct CDR3 sequences, around 1.9% of which appear only once. Sequenced: blood, either unsorted or a sorted T cell fraction (not recorded which). These TCRs come from a human donor who was either an allogeneic HSCT recipient or a stem cell or donor lymphocyte infusion donor (not recorded which). It is not recorded whose cells these are; they may come from a transplant donor.

By sample fraction, this clonotype is large. This sequence joins TRBV19 and TRBJ2-7; D remains unclear. The germline V gene has CDR1 LNHDA and CDR2 SQIVND (reference sequence). The CDR3 extends over 14 amino acids. The ends were cut back, 5 bases at V and 5 bases at J, with 16 bases in the middle. The CDR3 DNA follows: TGTGCCAGTAGTGCCATCGTGGGGTTTGACGAGCAGTACTTC. Translated, it gives CASSAIVGFDEQYF.

This clonotype is judged medium-sized. The V and J genes are TRBV9 and TRBJ2-3, with D possibly being TRBD1 or TRBD2 (5 bases each). Trimming removed 2 bases from V and 1 base from J, with 8 bases in between. The CDR3 contains 14 residues. Germline V CDR1 and CDR2: SGDLS, YYNGEE. Written as DNA, the CDR3 is TGTGCCAGCAGCGTGGGACGCCGCACAGATACGCAGTATTTT. Translation gives CASSVGRRTDTQYF.

This clonotype is labeled as medium-sized. This chain connects TRBV6-1 to TRBJ1-6, with D possibly matching TRBD1 (5 bases). CDR1 is MNHNS, CDR2 SASEGT, per germline. Trimming left V 2 bases short and J 10 bases short, with 18 bases between. The CDR3 runs 16 residues. The CDR3 DNA is TGTGCCAGCAGTGAAAGTTACAGGCCTCACGAATCACCCCTCCACTTT. It specifies CASSESYRPHESPLHF.

In its sample, this clonotype is medium-sized (0.01 to 0.1%). V and J are TRBV13 and TRBJ2-1; the match to TRBD2 covers 7 bases. J gave up 0 bases and V 5 bases, and 7 bases lay outside the gene matches. CDR3 length equals 16 residues. The germline CDR1 and CDR2 sequences are PRHDT and FYEKMQ (reference sequence). CDR3 DNA: TGTGCCAGCAGCCTAATGGGAGGGATCTCCTACAATGAGCAGTTCTTC. Protein product: CASSLMGGISYNEQFF.

Within the sample, this clonotype is medium-sized. The chain recombines TRBV30 with TRBJ2-7, with D uncertain. CDR1 and CDR2 from the germline V gene are GTSNPN and SVGIG (reference sequence). CDR3 length: 12 amino acids. Trimming removed 4 bases from V and 3 bases from J, with 10 bases in between. CDR3 residues: CAWKATNYEQYF. In DNA form, the CDR3 reads TGTGCCTGGAAGGCGACGAACTACGAGCAGTACTTC.

This clonotype ranks as large (0.1 to 1%). This chain uses TRBV7-7 with TRBJ2-1; 7 bases agree with TRBD1. V shed 1 base, J shed 2 bases, and the junction held 5 bases outside the gene matches. Germline CDR1 and CDR2: SSHAT and FNYEAQ (reference sequence). CDR3 size: 16 residues. The chain's CDR3 is CASSLGDSETYNEQFF. The CDR3, as DNA: TGTGCCAGCAGCTTAGGGGACAGTGAAACCTACAATGAGCAGTTCTTC.

This sequence joins TRBV6-1 and TRBJ1-1, with D tentatively TRBD1 (6 bases). CDR3 length: 18 residues. CDR1 is MNHNS and CDR2 is SASEGT in the germline V gene. The V and J ends lost 6 bases and 3 bases respectively, with 26 bases between them. The DNA for the CDR3 is TGTGCCAGCAGCCCTACCACAGGGCTCCTTGGGGGGGACACTGAAGCTTTCTTT. Amino acids: CASSPTTGLLGGDTEAFF.

By sample fraction, this clonotype is medium-sized. The genes are TRBV5-1 and TRBJ2-1; 9 positions match TRBD1. This CDR3 is built from 16 residues. CDR1 and CDR2 (germline): SGHRS, YFSETQ. V was clipped by 1 base and J by 7 bases; unmatched bases: 9. CDR3 in amino acids: CASSLTTGTGKNEQFF. The DNA for the CDR3 is TGCGCCAGCAGCTTGACTACCGGGACAGGGAAGAATGAGCAGTTCTTC.

Judged by abundance, this clonotype is large. The CDR3 loop is CASSPGPEQFF. Written as DNA, the CDR3 is TGTGCCAGCAGCCCGGGGCCCGAACAGTTCTTC. The chain has TRBV7-9 and TRBJ2-1, with D perhaps given as TRBD1 or TRBD2 (5 bases each). The germline V and J ends were trimmed by 5 bases and 13 bases, with 12 bases remaining between them. Germline V lookup: CDR1 SEHNR, CDR2 FQNEAQ (reference sequence). The CDR3 spans 11 residues.

This clonotype counts as large. The chain carries TRBV27 and TRBJ2-2; D possibly corresponds to TRBD1 (5 bases). The CDR3 covers 16 residues. V was clipped by 0 bases and J by 2 bases, with 10 bases between them. CDR1 and CDR2 from the germline V gene are MNHEY and SMNVEV (reference sequence). CDR3 protein: CASSLSLGLNTGELFF. The CDR3 DNA is TGTGCCAGCAGTTTATCGCTGGGGCTAAACACCGGGGAGCTGTTTTTT.

This clonotype is medium-sized. This chain uses TRBV1 with TRBJ1-5; the tabulated D call, TRBD1, remains unverified against the DNA. TRBV1 counts as a pseudogene. There are 13 residues in the CDR3. Written as DNA, the CDR3 is TGCACCAGCAGCCCCCGGGTCCGGCAGCCCCAGCATTTT. The encoded protein is CTSSPRVRQPQHF.

This clonotype is labeled as medium-sized (0.01 to 0.1%). The chain combines TRBV7-9 with TRBJ2-5, with unresolved D. With 5 bases removed from V and 5 bases from J, the gap between germline ends came to 6 bases. The CDR3 length is 11 residues. Germline CDR1 and CDR2: SEHNR and FQNEAQ (reference sequence). The CDR3 is CASSPRETQYF. The CDR3 nucleotides are TGTGCCAGCAGCCCAAGGGAGACCCAGTACTTC.

This clonotype is classed as large. The chain recombines TRBV25-1 with TRBJ2-2; 8 nucleotides line up with TRBD1. J lost 3 bases, V lost 3 bases, and 0 bases had no gene match. The CDR3 is made up of 14 amino acids. In germline, CDR1 is MGHDK, CDR2 SYGVNS. As DNA, the CDR3 is TGTGCCAGCAGTGAGGACAGGGACACCGGGGAGCTGTTTTTT. The encoded protein is CASSEDRDTGELFF.

This clonotype is categorized as hyperexpanded (1% or more). The chain uses TRBV6-5 and TRBJ2-1; D remains unclear. CDR1 and CDR2 from the germline V gene are MNHEY and SVGAGI. CDR3 length equals 11 residues. The germline V and J ends were trimmed by 7 bases and 5 bases, with 6 bases remaining between them. Written as DNA, the CDR3 is TGTGCCAGCACAGGTAACAATGAGCAGTTCTTC. Protein sequence: CASTGNNEQFF.